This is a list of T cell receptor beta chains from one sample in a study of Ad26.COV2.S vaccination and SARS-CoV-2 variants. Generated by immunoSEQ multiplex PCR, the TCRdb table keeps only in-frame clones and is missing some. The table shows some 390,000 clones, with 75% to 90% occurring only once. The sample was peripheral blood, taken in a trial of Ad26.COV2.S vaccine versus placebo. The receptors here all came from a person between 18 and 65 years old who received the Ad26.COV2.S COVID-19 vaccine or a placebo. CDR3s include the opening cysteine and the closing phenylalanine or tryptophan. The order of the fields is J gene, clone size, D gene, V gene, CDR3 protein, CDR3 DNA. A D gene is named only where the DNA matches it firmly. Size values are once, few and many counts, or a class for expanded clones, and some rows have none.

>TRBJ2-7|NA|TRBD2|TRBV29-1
CSVLHSGRRHEQYF
TGCAGCGTCCTCCATAGCGGGAGAAGACACGAGCAGTACTTC
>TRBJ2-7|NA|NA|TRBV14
CASSQGRLRLYEQYF
TGTGCCAGCAGCCAAGGGAGACTGCGACTCTACGAGCAGTACTTC
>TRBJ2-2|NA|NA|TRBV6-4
CASSASLEGFF
TGTGCCAGCAGTGCCTCCCTGGAGGGGTTTTTT
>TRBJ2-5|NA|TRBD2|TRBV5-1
CASSPGLGREARETQYF
TGCGCCAGCAGCCCTGGGTTGGGGCGGGAGGCGAGAGAGACCCAGTACTTC
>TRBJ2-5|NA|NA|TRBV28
CATHRGLRETQYF
TGTGCCACCCATAGGGGCCTACGAGAGACCCAGTACTTC
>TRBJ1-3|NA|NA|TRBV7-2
CASSLAREGNTIYF
TGTGCCAGCAGCTTAGCCCGGGAGGGAAACACCATATATTTT
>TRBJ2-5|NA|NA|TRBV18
CASSPPAETQYF
TGTGCCAGCTCACCACCTGCCGAGACCCAGTACTTC
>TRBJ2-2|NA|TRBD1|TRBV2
CASSPGQGYSGELFF
TGTGCCAGCAGCCCGGGACAGGGATATTCCGGGGAGCTGTTTTTT
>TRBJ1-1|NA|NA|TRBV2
CASSLGMNTEAFF
TGTGCCAGCAGTCTAGGTATGAACACTGAAGCTTTCTTT
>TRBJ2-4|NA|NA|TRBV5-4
CASSLVGEIIQYF
TGTGCCAGCAGCTTGGTGGGGGAGATCATTCAGTACTTC
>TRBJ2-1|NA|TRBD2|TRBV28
CASYVRTSGRDTYNEQFF
TGTGCCAGCTATGTAAGGACTAGCGGGAGGGACACCTACAATGAGCAGTTCTTC
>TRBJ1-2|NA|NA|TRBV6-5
CASSYSIKDGNYGYTF
TGTGCCAGCAGTTACTCGATTAAGGACGGTAACTATGGCTACACCTTC
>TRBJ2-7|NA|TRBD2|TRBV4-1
CASSLTSGRTYEQYF
TGCGCCAGCAGTCTAACTAGCGGACGAACCTACGAGCAGTACTTC
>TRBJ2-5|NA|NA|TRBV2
CASVRVGRETQYF
TGTGCCAGCGTACGTGTGGGGAGGGAGACCCAGTACTTC
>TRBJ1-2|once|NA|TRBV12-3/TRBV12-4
CASSFTPYGYTF
TGTGCCAGCAGTTTTACTCCTTATGGCTACACCTTC
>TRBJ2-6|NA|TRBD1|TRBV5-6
CASSATGTGANVLTF
TGTGCCAGCAGCGCGACAGGGACCGGGGCCAACGTCCTGACTTTC
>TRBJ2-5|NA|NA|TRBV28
CASSWGSVLEQTQYF
TGTGCCAGCAGTTGGGGTTCGGTACTAGAACAGACCCAGTACTTC
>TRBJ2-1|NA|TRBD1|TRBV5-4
CASSPGQGGRNEQFF
TGTGCCAGCAGCCCGGGACAGGGAGGGAGGAATGAGCAGTTCTTC
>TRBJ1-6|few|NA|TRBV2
CASSDGSPLHF
TGTGCCAGCAGTGATGGGTCCCCCCTCCACTTT
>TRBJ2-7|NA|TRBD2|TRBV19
CASSLAGGYEQYF
TGTGCCAGTAGTTTAGCGGGAGGATACGAGCAGTACTTC
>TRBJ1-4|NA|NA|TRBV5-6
CASSFRDTNEKLFF
TGTGCCAGCAGCTTCAGGGATACTAATGAAAAACTGTTTTTT
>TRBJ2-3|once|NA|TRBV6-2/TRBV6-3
CASSTIGADTQYF
TGTGCCAGCAGTACGATCGGCGCAGATACGCAGTATTTT
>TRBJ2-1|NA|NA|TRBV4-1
CASSQDGSGKGNEQFF
TGCGCCAGCAGCCAAGATGGTAGCGGAAAAGGGAATGAGCAGTTCTTC
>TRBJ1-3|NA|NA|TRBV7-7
CASSLGGPNSGNTIYF
TGTGCTAGCAGCTTAGGCGGACCAAACTCTGGAAACACCATATATTTT
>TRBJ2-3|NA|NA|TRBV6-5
CATSLGGVLTDTQYF
TGTGCCACCTCGCTGGGGGGAGTCTTGACAGATACGCAGTATTTT
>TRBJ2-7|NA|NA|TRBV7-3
CASSSVPWGEQYF
TGTGCCAGCAGCTCCGTCCCTTGGGGGGAGCAGTACTTC
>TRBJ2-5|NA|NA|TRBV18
CASSQSGRQETQYF
TGTGCCAGCTCACAATCCGGGCGTCAAGAGACCCAGTACTTC
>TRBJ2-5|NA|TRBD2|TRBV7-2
CASSPLTSSETQYF
TGTGCCAGCAGCCCCCTGACTAGCTCGGAGACCCAGTACTTC
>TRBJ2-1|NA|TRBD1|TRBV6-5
CAGQGGQGVGNEQFF
TGTGCCGGACAAGGGGGACAGGGAGTGGGCAATGAGCAGTTCTTC
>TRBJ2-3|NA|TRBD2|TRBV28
CASSFQGLAGGDTQYF
TGTGCCAGCAGTTTTCAAGGACTAGCGGGAGGAGATACGCAGTATTTT
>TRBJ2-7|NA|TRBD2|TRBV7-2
CASSAWGTSGRKSYEQYF
TGTGCCAGCAGCGCCTGGGGGACTAGCGGGAGAAAAAGCTACGAGCAGTACTTC
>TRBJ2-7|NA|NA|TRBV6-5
CASSPPGGHLEQYF
TGTGCCAGCAGCCCGCCCGGGGGGCACCTCGAGCAGTACTTC
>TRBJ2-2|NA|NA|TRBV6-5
CASSYRAEATGELFF
TGTGCCAGCAGTTACCGGGCAGAGGCCACCGGGGAGCTGTTTTTT
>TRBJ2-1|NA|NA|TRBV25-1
CASSPAGGQGNEQFF
TGTGCCAGCAGTCCAGCTGGGGGGCAAGGTAATGAGCAGTTCTTC
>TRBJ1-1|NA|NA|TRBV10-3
CAISVHRGDTEAFF
TGTGCCATCAGTGTACACCGAGGGGACACTGAAGCTTTCTTT
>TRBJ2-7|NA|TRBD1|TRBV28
CASTLRQGKNEQYF
TGTGCCAGCACATTAAGACAGGGAAAAAACGAGCAGTACTTC
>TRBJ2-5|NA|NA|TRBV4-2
CASSQDPLGVGETQYF
TGTGCCAGCAGCCAAGACCCTCTCGGGGTGGGGGAGACCCAGTACTTC
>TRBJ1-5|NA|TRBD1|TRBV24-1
CATSAGQGKNQPQHF
TGTGCCACCAGTGCGGGACAGGGGAAAAATCAGCCCCAGCATTTT
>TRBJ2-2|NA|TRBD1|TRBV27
CASSFLRGITNTGELFF
TGTGCCAGCAGTTTCCTCAGGGGGATAACGAACACCGGGGAGCTGTTTTTT
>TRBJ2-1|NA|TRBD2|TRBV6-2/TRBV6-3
CASSIDGRRTYNEQFF
TGTGCCAGCAGCATAGACGGGAGGCGAACTTACAATGAGCAGTTCTTC
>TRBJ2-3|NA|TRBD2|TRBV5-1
CASSPLAGVGTDTQYF
TGCGCCAGCAGCCCGTTGGCGGGAGTGGGCACAGATACGCAGTATTTT
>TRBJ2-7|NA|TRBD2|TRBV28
CASRDSGRAYEQYF
TGTGCCAGCAGAGATAGCGGGAGGGCCTACGAGCAGTACTTC
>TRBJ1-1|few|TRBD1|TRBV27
CASSLLNRGGTEAFF
TGTGCCAGCAGTTTATTAAACAGGGGAGGCACTGAAGCTTTCTTT
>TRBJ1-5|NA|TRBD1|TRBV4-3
CASSPGQGHNQPQHF
TGCGCCAGCTCACCGGGACAGGGACACAATCAGCCCCAGCATTTT
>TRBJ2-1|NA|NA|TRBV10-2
CASTPGGRDEQFF
TGCGCCAGCACCCCCGGGGGGCGGGATGAGCAGTTCTTC
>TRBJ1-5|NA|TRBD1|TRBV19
CASSPRTGPQHF
TGTGCCAGTAGTCCCCGGACAGGGCCCCAGCATTTT
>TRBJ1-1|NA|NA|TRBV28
CASRWLGNTEAFF
TGTGCCAGCAGGTGGTTGGGGAACACTGAAGCTTTCTTT
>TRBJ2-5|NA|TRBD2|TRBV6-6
CASSPRGSGRAQETQYF
TGTGCCAGCAGTCCCCGAGGTAGCGGGAGAGCGCAAGAGACCCAGTACTTC
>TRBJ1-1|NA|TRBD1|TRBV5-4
CASSLGGTGGFTEAFF
TGTGCCAGCAGCTTGGGGGGGACAGGGGGCTTCACTGAAGCTTTCTTT
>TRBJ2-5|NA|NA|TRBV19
CASSISPGWETQYF
TGTGCCAGTAGTATATCCCCGGGATGGGAGACCCAGTACTTC
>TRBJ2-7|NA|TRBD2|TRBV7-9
CASSLGLADSYEQYF
TGTGCCAGCAGCCTCGGACTAGCGGACTCCTACGAGCAGTACTTC
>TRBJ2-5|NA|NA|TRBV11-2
CASSLVLGETQYF
TGTGCCAGCAGCTTAGTTCTCGGAGAGACCCAGTACTTC
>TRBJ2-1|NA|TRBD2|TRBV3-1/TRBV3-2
CASSLGRLAHEQFF
TGTGCCAGCAGCCTAGGACGACTAGCCCATGAGCAGTTCTTC
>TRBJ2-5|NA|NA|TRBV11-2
CASSLGRIVGETQYF
TGTGCCAGCAGCTTAGGCCGGATTGTGGGGGAGACCCAGTACTTC
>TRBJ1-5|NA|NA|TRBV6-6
CASSYVGFNQPQHF
TGTGCCAGCAGTTACGTGGGGTTCAATCAGCCCCAGCATTTT
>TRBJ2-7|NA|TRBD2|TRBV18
CASSPNRGGVYEQYF
TGTGCCAGCTCACCAAATAGGGGAGGGGTCTACGAGCAGTACTTC
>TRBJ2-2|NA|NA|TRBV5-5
CASSLLSGNTGELFF
TGTGCCAGCAGCTTGTTGTCGGGGAACACCGGGGAGCTGTTTTTT
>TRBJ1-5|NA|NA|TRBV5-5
CASSRPGEPQHF
TGTGCCAGCAGCCGCCCAGGGGAGCCCCAGCATTTT
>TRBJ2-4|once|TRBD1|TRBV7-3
CASSPGQGNIQYF
TGTGCCAGCAGCCCTGGACAGGGCAACATTCAGTACTTC
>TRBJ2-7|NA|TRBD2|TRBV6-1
CASSEELAGAYEQYF
TGTGCCAGCAGTGAAGAACTAGCGGGAGCCTACGAGCAGTACTTC